The 2 T cell receptor beta chains in this list originate from one sample, sequenced in a study of identical twins. TCRdb redid the calling of the 5' RACE reads with MiXCR, one entry per CDR3 protein. The sample shows about 520,000 distinct CDR3 sequences, roughly 21% of them seen only once. The data were also submitted as part of a second study, on T cells expressing NK-cell markers.

Sequenced sample: CD4+ T cells sorted from blood. These TCRs come from a woman between 18 and 29 years old in good health.

The DNA of the CDR3 is TGTGCCAGCACCTCGGACAGGGGGAGGGCTGAAGCTTTCTTT. Protein sequence: CASTSDRGRAEAFF. This chain joins TRBV3-1 and TRBJ1-1, with TRBD1 matching 10 bases. The V segment lost 7 bases and the J segment 6 bases; nucleotides outside the gene matches: 8. The germline CDR1 and CDR2 sequences are LGHDT and YNNKEL (reference sequence). This CDR3 has 14 residues.

This clonotype was seen only a few times. The chain joins TRBV6-6 to TRBJ2-1, with 8 bases fitting TRBD2. The CDR3 has 13 residues. Trimming at V came to 6 bases and at J to 8 bases, leaving 6 bases not matched to a gene. Germline V gives CDR1 MNHNY, CDR2 SVGAGI (reference sequence). For the CDR3, the DNA is TGTGCCAGCAGAACGGGAGGGGTGTATGAGCAGTTCTTC. It codes for CASRTGGVYEQFF.